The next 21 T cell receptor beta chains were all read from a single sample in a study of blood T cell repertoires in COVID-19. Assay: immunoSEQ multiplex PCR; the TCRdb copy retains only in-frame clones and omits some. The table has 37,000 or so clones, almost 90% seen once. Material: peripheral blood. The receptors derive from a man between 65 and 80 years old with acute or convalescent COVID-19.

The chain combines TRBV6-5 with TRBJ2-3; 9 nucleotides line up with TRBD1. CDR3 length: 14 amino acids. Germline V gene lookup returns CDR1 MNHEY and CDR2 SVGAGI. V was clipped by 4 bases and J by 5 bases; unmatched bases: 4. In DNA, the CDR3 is TGTGCCAGCAGTTCCCGGGACAGGGTAGATACGCAGTATTTT. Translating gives CASSSRDRVDTQYF.

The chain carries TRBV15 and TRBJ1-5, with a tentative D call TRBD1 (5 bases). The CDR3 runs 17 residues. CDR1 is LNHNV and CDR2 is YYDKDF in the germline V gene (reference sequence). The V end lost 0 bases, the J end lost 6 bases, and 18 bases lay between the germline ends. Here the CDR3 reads CATSRELGEVSGQPQHF. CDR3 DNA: TGTGCCACCAGCAGAGAATTAGGGGAGGTGTCGGGTCAGCCCCAGCATTTT.

CDR3 sequence (DNA): TGTGCCAGCAGAACCCACGGCGGATTCTCGAACACTGAAGCTTTCTTT. Its translation is CASRTHGGFSNTEAFF. This chain links TRBV19 with TRBJ1-1; D gene ambiguous. The germline V gene has CDR1 LNHDA and CDR2 SQIVND (reference sequence). V was shortened by 9 bases and J by 1 base, with 21 bases between the two germline ends. The CDR3 loop spans 16 amino acids.

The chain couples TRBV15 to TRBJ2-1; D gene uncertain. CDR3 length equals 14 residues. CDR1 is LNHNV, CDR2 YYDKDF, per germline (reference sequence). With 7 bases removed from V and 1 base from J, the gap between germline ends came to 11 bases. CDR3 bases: TGTGCCACCAACGGCGGATTTTCCTACAATGAGCAGTTCTTC. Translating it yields CATNGGFSYNEQFF. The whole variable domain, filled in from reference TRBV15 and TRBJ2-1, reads DAMVIQNPRYQVTQFGKPVTLSCSQTLNHNVMYWYQQKSSQAPKLLFHYYDKDFNNEADTPDNFQSRRPNTSFCFLDIRSPGLGDTAMYLCATNGGFSYNEQFFGPGTRLTVL.

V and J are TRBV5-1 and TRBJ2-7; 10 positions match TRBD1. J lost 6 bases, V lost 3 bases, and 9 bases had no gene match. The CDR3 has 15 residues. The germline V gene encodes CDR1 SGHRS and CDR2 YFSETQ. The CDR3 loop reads CASSWGDRGHGEQYF. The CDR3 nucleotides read TGCGCCAGCAGCTGGGGAGACAGGGGGCATGGCGAGCAGTACTTC.

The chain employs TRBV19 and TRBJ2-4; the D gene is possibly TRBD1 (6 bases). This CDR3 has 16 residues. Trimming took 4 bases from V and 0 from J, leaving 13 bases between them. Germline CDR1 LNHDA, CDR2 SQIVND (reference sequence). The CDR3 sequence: CASSTGAVRAKNIQYF. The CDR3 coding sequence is TGTGCCAGTAGTACAGGGGCGGTGAGAGCCAAAAACATTCAGTACTTC.

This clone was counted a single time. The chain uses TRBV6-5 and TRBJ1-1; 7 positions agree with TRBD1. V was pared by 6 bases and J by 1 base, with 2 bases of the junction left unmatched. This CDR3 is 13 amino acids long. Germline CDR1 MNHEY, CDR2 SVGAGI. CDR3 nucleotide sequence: TGTGCCAGCAGGGGACAGCAGAACACTGAAGCTTTCTTT. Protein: CASRGQQNTEAFF.

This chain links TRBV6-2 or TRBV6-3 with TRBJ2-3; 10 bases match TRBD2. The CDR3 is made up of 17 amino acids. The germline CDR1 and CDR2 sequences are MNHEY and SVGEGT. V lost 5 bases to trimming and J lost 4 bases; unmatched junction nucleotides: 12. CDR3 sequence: CASSDPGAGGPADTQYF. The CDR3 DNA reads TGTGCCAGCAGTGATCCGGGAGCGGGAGGGCCCGCAGATACGCAGTATTTT.

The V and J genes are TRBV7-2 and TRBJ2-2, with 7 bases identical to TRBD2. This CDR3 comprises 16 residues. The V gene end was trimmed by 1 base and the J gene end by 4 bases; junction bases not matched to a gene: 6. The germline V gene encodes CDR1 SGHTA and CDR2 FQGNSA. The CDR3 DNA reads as TGTGCCAGCAGCTTAGTGGCTAGCGGAGTCACCGGGGAGCTGTTTTTT. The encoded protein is CASSLVASGVTGELFF.

CDR3 DNA sequence: TGTGCCAGCAGCTCGTACGGGACTAGCTCCTACAATGAGCAGTTCTTC. Protein sequence: CASSSYGTSSYNEQFF. This chain joins TRBV9 and TRBJ2-1; 8 positions match TRBD2. The CDR3 is 16 residues long. V shed 4 bases and J 0 bases; nucleotides not matched to a gene: 6. From germline, CDR1 is SGDLS and CDR2 YYNGEE.

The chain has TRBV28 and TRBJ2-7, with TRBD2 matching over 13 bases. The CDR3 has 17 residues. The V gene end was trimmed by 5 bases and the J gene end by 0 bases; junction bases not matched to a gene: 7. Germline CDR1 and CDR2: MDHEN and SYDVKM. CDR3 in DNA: TGTGCCAGCAGTCCAGGACTAGCGGGGGCCCTCTCCTACGAGCAGTACTTC. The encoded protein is CASSPGLAGALSYEQYF.

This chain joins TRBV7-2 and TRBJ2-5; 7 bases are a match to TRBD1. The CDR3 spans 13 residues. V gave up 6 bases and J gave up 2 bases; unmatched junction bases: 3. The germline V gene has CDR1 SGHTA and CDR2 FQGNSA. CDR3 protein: CASSDRAQETQYF. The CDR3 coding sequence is TGTGCCAGCAGTGACAGGGCACAAGAGACCCAGTACTTC.

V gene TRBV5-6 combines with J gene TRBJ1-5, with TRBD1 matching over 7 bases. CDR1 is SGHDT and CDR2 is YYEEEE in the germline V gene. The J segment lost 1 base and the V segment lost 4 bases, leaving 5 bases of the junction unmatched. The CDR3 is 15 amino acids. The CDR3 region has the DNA TGTGCCAGCAGCCTAACAGGGGTCAGCAATCAGCCCCAGCATTTT. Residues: CASSLTGVSNQPQHF.

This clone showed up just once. CDR3 DNA: TGTGCCAGCAGTACACGCCCCGGGGGGTCTGAAGCTTTCTTT. It encodes CASSTRPGGSEAFF. The chain combines TRBV27 with TRBJ1-1; TRBD1 is a possible D gene (5 bases). V lost 5 bases to trimming and J lost 6 bases, with 16 bases between them. CDR3 size: 14 residues. CDR1 and CDR2 (germline): MNHEY, SMNVEV (reference sequence).

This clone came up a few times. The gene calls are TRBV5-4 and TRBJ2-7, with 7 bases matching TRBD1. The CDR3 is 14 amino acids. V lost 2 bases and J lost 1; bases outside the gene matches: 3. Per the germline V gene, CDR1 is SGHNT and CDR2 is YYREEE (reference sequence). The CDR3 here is CASSLETGSYEQYF. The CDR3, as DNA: TGTGCCAGCAGCTTAGAGACAGGGTCCTACGAGCAGTACTTC. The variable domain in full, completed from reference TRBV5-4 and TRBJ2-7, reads ETGVTQSPTHLIKTRGQQVTLRCSSQSGHNTVSWYQQALGQGPQFIFQYYREEENGRGNFPPRFSGLQFPNYSSELNVNALELDDSALYLCASSLETGSYEQYFGPGTRLTVT.

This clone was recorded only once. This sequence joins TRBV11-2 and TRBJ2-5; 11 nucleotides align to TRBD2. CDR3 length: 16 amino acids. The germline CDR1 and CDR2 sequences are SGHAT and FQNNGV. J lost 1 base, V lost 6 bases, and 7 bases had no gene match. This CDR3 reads CASRPLAGGFQETQYF. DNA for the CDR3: TGTGCCAGCAGACCTCTAGCGGGAGGATTCCAAGAGACCCAGTACTTC.

CDR3 DNA: TGTGCCAGCAGTCTAGCGGGGACCTACGAGCAGTACTTC. This codes for CASSLAGTYEQYF. The rearrangement joins TRBV6-2 or TRBV6-3 to TRBJ2-7; 9 positions match TRBD2. V shed 5 bases and J 2 bases; nucleotides not matched to a gene: 1. CDR3 size: 13 residues. Germline V gives CDR1 MNHEY, CDR2 SVGEGT.

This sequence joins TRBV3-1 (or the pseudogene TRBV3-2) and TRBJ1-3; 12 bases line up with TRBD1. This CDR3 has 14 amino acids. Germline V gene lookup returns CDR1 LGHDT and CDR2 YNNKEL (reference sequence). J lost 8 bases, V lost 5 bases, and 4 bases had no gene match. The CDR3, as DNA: TGTGCCAGCAGCGGGGGACAGGGGGCGGACACCATATATTTT. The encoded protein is CASSGGQGADTIYF.

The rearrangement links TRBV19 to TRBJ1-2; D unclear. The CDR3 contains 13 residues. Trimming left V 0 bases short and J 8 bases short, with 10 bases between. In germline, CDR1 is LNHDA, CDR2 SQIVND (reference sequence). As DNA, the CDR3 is TGTGCCAGTAGTATAGATCTAGGAGCCGGCTACACCTTC. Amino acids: CASSIDLGAGYTF.

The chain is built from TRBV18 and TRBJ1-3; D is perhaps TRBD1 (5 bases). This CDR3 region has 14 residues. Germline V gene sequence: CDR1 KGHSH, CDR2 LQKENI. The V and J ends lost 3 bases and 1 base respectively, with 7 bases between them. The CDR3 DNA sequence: TGTGCCAGCTCACCTCAGGGATCTGGAAACACCATATATTTT. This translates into CASSPQGSGNTIYF.

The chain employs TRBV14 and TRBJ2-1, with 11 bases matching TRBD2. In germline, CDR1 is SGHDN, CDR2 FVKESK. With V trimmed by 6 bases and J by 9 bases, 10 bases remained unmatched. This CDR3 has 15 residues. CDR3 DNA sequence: TGTGCCAGCAGTTACCGGCGACTAGCGGGAACTGAGCAGTTCTTC. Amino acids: CASSYRRLAGTEQFF.